The 6 T cell receptor beta chains in this list originate from one sample, sequenced in a study of blood T cell repertoires in COVID-19. Data came from immunoSEQ multiplex PCR; TCRdb stores just in-frame clones and leaves some out. Among about 76,000 clones, around 84% were seen once, and the ten largest hold 9.5% to 13%. The specimen was peripheral blood. These receptors originate from a man in his fifties or sixties with COVID-19, enrolled during active disease.

This chain uses TRBV5-4 with TRBJ1-2, with D perhaps TRBD1 (5 bases). Germline loops: CDR1 SGHNT, CDR2 YYREEE (reference sequence). V was shortened by 6 bases and J by 5 bases, with 17 bases between the two germline ends. The CDR3 is made up of 14 amino acids. The CDR3 sequence is CASKPQGAQYGYTF. CDR3 bases: TGTGCCAGCAAGCCTCAGGGTGCCCAATATGGCTACACCTTC.

The chain uses TRBV7-9 and TRBJ2-7; no clear D gene. Germline V CDR1 and CDR2: SEHNR, FQNEAQ (reference sequence). The CDR3 has 14 residues. Trimming pared 1 base from V and 1 base from J, leaving 8 bases between. CDR3 region: CASSLVGSSYEQYF. CDR3 sequence (DNA): TGTGCCAGCAGCTTAGTTGGCAGTTCCTACGAGCAGTACTTC.

In DNA form, the CDR3 reads TGTGCCAGCAGCTTGGATAGCCACATGAACACTGAAGCTTTCTTT. Translation gives CASSLDSHMNTEAFF. The gene calls are TRBV5-4 and TRBJ1-1; D unresolved. This CDR3 region has 15 residues. V gave up 0 bases and J gave up 0 bases, with 9 bases separating them. CDR1 is SGHNT and CDR2 is YYREEE in the germline V gene (reference sequence).

In DNA, the CDR3 is TGTGCCACCAGTGACGCCGTTGACGGGGGCGAGCAGTACTTC. This codes for CATSDAVDGGEQYF. This chain links TRBV24-1 with TRBJ2-7; D is perhaps TRBD2 (6 bases). The CDR3 covers 14 residues. V lost 4 bases and J 6 bases, leaving 15 bases between the germline ends. CDR1 is KGHDR, CDR2 SFDVKD, per germline.

This chain joins TRBV18 and TRBJ1-5, with D unresolved. Trimming stripped 2 bases from V and 6 bases from J, with 14 bases between. CDR3 length: 15 residues. Germline CDR1 and CDR2: KGHSH and LQKENI. The CDR3 sequence: CASSPDSGMAQPQHF. CDR3 nucleotide sequence: TGTGCCAGCTCACCAGATTCCGGGATGGCTCAGCCCCAGCATTTT. Full variable domain (remainder filled in from reference TRBV18 and TRBJ1-5): NAGVMQNPRHLVRRRGQEARLRCSPMKGHSHVYWYRQLPEEGLKFMVYLQKENIIDESGMPKERFSAEFPKEGPSILRIQQVVRGDSAAYFCASSPDSGMAQPQHFGDGTRLSIL.

The sample holds a few counts of this clone. The chain employs TRBV19 and TRBJ2-2; the match to TRBD2 covers 9 bases. Per the germline V gene, CDR1 is LNHDA and CDR2 is SQIVND (reference sequence). The CDR3 sequence is 19 residues long. With 2 bases clipped from V and 0 bases from J, the junction kept 10 bases outside the gene matches. In DNA, the CDR3 is TGTGCCAGTAGTATACTGGGGTATCTAGCGGGGCCGAACACCGGGGAGCTGTTTTTT. The encoded protein is CASSILGYLAGPNTGELFF.